One and the same sample provided the 18 T cell receptor beta chains below, sequenced in a study of vaccination effects on CD4 cells after COVID-19. These receptors are not linked to any known antigen. ViraFEST used viral peptide pools to expand antigen-specific CD4+ T cells before sequencing. The culture ran for approximately 11 days before CD4+ T cells were isolated. Absence of prior SARS-CoV-2 infection characterized the vaccine recipients, who showed negative nucleocapsid antibodies. Repertoires were generated with immunoSEQ multiplex PCR, while TCRdb's copy carries only in-frame clones and drops some. The table has tens of thousands of clones, roughly 76% seen once. Sequenced material: CD4+ T cells from PBMCs cultured with SARS-CoV-2 spike peptides, taken before COVID-19 vaccination. The receptors come from a human donor who received a COVID-19 vaccine.

The chain couples TRBV29-1 to TRBJ2-2; D call uncertain. CDR3 size: 12 residues. The V gene's germline CDR1 is SQVTM and CDR2 ANQGSEA. Trimming pared 3 bases from V and 6 bases from J, leaving 8 bases between. CDR3 bases: TGCAGCGTTGATACTGGGGCCGGGGAGCTGTTTTTT. Translated: CSVDTGAGELFF.

This rearrangement joins TRBV19 to TRBJ1-6; D uncertain. The ends were cut back, 1 base at V and 10 bases at J, with 5 bases in the middle. The CDR3 is made up of 12 amino acids. Germline V CDR1 and CDR2: LNHDA, SQIVND (reference sequence). CDR3 sequence (DNA): TGTGCCAGTAGTATAGCGAGATCACCCCTCCACTTT. This codes for CASSIARSPLHF.

The chain couples TRBV7-3 to TRBJ2-3; 7 bases are a match to TRBD2. Trimming at V came to 2 bases and at J to 6 bases, leaving 8 bases not matched to a gene. CDR1 is SGHTA and CDR2 is FQGTGA in the germline V gene. CDR3 length equals 15 residues. The CDR3 DNA is TGTGCCAGCAGCTTACGGCTAGCGGCGGGCGATACGCAGTATTTT. It codes for CASSLRLAAGDTQYF.

This sequence joins TRBV2 and TRBJ2-7, with TRBD1 matching over 9 bases. Unmatched junction bases numbered 10, after V lost 7 bases and J lost 6 bases. Germline-derived CDR1 and CDR2 are SNHLY and FYNNEI. The CDR3 spans 14 residues. The CDR3 loop is CASTTDRGVFEQYF. The CDR3 nucleotides are TGTGCCAGCACTACGGACAGGGGCGTCTTCGAGCAGTACTTC.

The rearrangement joins TRBV18 to TRBJ1-1; D uncertain. V dropped 1 base and J dropped 5 bases, with 11 bases sitting between them. This CDR3 has 14 amino acids. CDR1 is KGHSH and CDR2 is LQKENI in the germline V gene. This CDR3 reads CASSPQGEGTEAFF. CDR3 nucleotide sequence: TGTGCCAGCTCACCACAGGGAGAGGGAACTGAAGCTTTCTTT.

The rearrangement uses TRBV29-1 and TRBJ1-1; TRBD1 might be the D (5 bases). Germline CDR1 SQVTM, CDR2 ANQGSEA. The CDR3 sequence is 17 residues long. The V and J ends lost 0 bases and 0 bases respectively, with 17 bases between them. This chain's CDR3 is CSVEDQTRTPVNTEAFF. The CDR3 bases are TGCAGCGTTGAAGATCAGACCAGGACACCTGTGAACACTGAAGCTTTCTTT.

This clone was seen once. V gene TRBV2 combines with J gene TRBJ2-3; maybe TRBD1 (6 bases). The germline V gene encodes CDR1 SNHLY and CDR2 FYNNEI. V dropped 4 bases and J dropped 7 bases, with 18 bases sitting between them. The CDR3 is 15 residues long. Written as DNA, the CDR3 is TGTGCCAGCAGTGTATCCAGGGGACCACAAAATACGCAGTATTTT. Protein product: CASSVSRGPQNTQYF.

V usage is TRBV15 and J usage is TRBJ2-2; the D gene is possibly TRBD2 (6 bases). Trimming took off 5 bases at V and 5 bases at J, with 15 bases between the two ends. The CDR3 extends over 15 amino acids. Germline V lookup: CDR1 LNHNV, CDR2 YYDKDF (reference sequence). The CDR3 loop reads CATSDLWRGTGELFF. CDR3 sequence (DNA): TGTGCCACCAGCGACCTCTGGAGGGGAACCGGGGAGCTGTTTTTT.

The CDR3 bases are TGTGCCAGCAGTCTTACTGGAAATGAGCAGTTCTTC. Translated: CASSLTGNEQFF. The V gene is TRBV28, the J gene TRBJ2-1, with no clear D. The germline V gene has CDR1 MDHEN and CDR2 SYDVKM. Trimming pared 5 bases from V and 7 bases from J, leaving 9 bases between. The CDR3 is 12 residues long.

This chain links TRBV6-5 with TRBJ1-2, with D hard to call. The CDR3 has 14 amino acids. The germline V and J ends were trimmed by 7 bases and 8 bases, with 20 bases remaining between them. Germline lookup yields CDR1 MNHEY and CDR2 SVGAGI. The CDR3 DNA sequence: TGTGCCAGCACCGACGGGAACGGGAGAACAGGCTACACCTTC. Amino acids: CASTDGNGRTGYTF.

This chain uses TRBV5-1 with TRBJ1-2, with TRBD1 matching 7 bases. CDR1 is SGHRS and CDR2 is YFSETQ in the germline V gene. The length of the CDR3 is 17 residues. V lost 1 base to trimming and J lost 0 bases; unmatched junction nucleotides: 9. The CDR3, as DNA: TGCGCCAGCAGCTTGCAGGACCAGGGACAGACTAACTATGGCTACACCTTC. It is translated as CASSLQDQGQTNYGYTF.

The V call is TRBV12-3 or TRBV12-4, the J call TRBJ1-5, with TRBD1 as a possible D gene (6 bases). The CDR3 totals 13 residues. V was clipped by 4 bases and J by 5 bases, with 9 bases between them. The CDR3: CASSSHRDQPQHF. The CDR3 bases are TGTGCCAGCAGTTCTCACAGGGATCAGCCCCAGCATTTT.

The chain has TRBV5-1 and TRBJ2-7; tentative D call: TRBD1 (5 bases). The germline gives CDR1 SGHRS, CDR2 YFSETQ. The CDR3 has 16 residues. The V gene lost 4 bases and the J gene lost 0 bases, with 17 bases spanning the gap. The CDR3 region has the DNA TGCGCCAGCAGCCAAAAGCCCGACAGAGCCTCCTACGAGCAGTACTTC. The encoded protein is CASSQKPDRASYEQYF.

The V gene is TRBV27, the J gene TRBJ2-1; TRBD2 matches at 12 bases. Germline CDR1 reads MNHEY; CDR2 reads SMNVEV (reference sequence). With 7 bases clipped from V and 10 bases from J, the junction kept 11 bases outside the gene matches. The CDR3 runs 15 residues. Here the CDR3 reads CASKAMTSGGGEQFF. The CDR3 DNA sequence: TGTGCCAGCAAGGCCATGACTAGCGGGGGAGGCGAGCAGTTCTTC.

V and J are TRBV5-1 and TRBJ2-2; TRBD2 matches 15 bases. J was trimmed by 7 bases and V by 4 bases; bases with no gene match: 11. Germline V CDR1 and CDR2: SGHRS, YFSETQ. The CDR3 is 18 residues long. For the CDR3, the DNA is TGCGCCAGCAGCCTCGGACTAGCGGGGGGGCCATTCGTCGGGGAGCTGTTTTTT. The encoded protein is CASSLGLAGGPFVGELFF. Together with reference TRBV5-1 and TRBJ2-2, the CDR3 gives the full variable domain: KAGVTQTPRYLIKTRGQQVTLSCSPISGHRSVSWYQQTPGQGLQFLFEYFSETQRNKGNFPGRFSGRQFSNSRSEMNVSTLELGDSALYLCASSLGLAGGPFVGELFFGEGSRLTVL.

The rearrangement joins TRBV20-1 to TRBJ1-5; D is unresolved. With 7 bases removed from V and 2 bases from J, the gap between germline ends came to 6 bases. Germline-derived CDR1 and CDR2 are DFQATT and SNEGSKA (reference sequence). The CDR3 contains 11 residues. Here the CDR3 reads CSVGGNQPQHF. The CDR3 coding sequence is TGCAGTGTCGGGGGCAATCAGCCCCAGCATTTT.

Only one count was recorded for this clone. The chain joins TRBV4-2 to TRBJ1-2; 10 positions match TRBD1. The CDR3 is 15 residues long. Trimming removed 0 bases from V and 3 bases from J; junction bases left unmatched: 1. Germline V gene sequence: CDR1 LGHNA, CDR2 YNFKEQ. This chain's CDR3 is CASSQDGQGDYGYTF. The CDR3 DNA sequence: TGTGCCAGCAGCCAAGATGGACAGGGGGACTATGGCTACACCTTC.

The V and J genes are TRBV5-1 and TRBJ2-7; 7 nucleotides align to TRBD1. CDR3 length: 14 residues. Trimming cost V 0 bases and J 3 bases; bases outside gene matches: 3. Germline CDR1 reads SGHRS; CDR2 reads YFSETQ. The CDR3 region is CASSLEGQLYEQYF. CDR3 nucleotides: TGCGCCAGCAGCTTGGAGGGACAGCTCTACGAGCAGTACTTC.